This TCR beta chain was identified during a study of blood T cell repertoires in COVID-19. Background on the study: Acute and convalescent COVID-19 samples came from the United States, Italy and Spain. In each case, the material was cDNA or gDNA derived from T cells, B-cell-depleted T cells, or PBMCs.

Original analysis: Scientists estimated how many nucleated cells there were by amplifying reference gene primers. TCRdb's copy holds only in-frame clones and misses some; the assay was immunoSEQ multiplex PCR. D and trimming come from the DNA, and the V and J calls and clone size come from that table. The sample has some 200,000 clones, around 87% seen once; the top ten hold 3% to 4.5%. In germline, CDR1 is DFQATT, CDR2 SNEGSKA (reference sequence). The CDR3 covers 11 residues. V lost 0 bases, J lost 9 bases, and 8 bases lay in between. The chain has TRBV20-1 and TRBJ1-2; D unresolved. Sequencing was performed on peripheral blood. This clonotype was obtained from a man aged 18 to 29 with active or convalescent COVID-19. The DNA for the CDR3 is TGCAGTGCTAGAGACGGAGATCGCTACACCTTC. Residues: CSARDGDRYTF.